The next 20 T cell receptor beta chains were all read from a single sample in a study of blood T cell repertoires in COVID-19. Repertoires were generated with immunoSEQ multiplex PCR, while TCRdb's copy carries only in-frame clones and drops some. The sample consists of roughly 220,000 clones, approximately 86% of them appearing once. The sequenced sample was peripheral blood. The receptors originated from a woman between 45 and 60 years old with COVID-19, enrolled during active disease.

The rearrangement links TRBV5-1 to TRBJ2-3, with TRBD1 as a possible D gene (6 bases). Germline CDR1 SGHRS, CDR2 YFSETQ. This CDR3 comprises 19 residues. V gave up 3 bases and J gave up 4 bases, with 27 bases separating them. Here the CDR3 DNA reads TGCGCCAGCAGCTGGGCTTTTCGGGACACCGAATCGCCTTCAGATACGCAGTATTTT. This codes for CASSWAFRDTESPSDTQYF.

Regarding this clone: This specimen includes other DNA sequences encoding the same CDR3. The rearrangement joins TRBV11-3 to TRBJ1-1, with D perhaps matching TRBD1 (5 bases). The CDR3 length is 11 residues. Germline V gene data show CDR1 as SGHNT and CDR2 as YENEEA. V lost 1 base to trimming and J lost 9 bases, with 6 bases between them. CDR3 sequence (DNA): TGTGCCAGCAGCTTAGGACAGAAAGCTTTCTTT. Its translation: CASSLGQKAFF.

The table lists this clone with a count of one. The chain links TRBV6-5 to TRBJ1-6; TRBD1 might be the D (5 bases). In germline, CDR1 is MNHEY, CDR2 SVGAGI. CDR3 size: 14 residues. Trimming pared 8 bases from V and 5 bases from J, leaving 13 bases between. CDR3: CASAVQGNNSPLHF. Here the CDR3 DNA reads TGTGCCAGCGCTGTCCAGGGAAATAATTCACCCCTCCACTTT.

CDR3 DNA sequence: TGTGCCAGTAGTATAGGGACAGGGGACTATGGCTACACCTTC. Translated: CASSIGTGDYGYTF. The chain carries TRBV19 and TRBJ1-2, with 9 bases fitting TRBD1. Losses at the gene ends were 1 base for V and 3 bases for J; bases not matched to a gene: 0. Germline loops: CDR1 LNHDA, CDR2 SQIVND (reference sequence). The CDR3 contains 14 residues.

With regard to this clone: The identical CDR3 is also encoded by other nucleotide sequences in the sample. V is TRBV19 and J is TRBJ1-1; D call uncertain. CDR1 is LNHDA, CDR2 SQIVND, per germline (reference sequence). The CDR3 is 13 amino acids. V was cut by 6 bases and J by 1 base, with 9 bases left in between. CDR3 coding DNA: TGTGCCAGTAGCTCTGTCGGGAACACTGAAGCTTTCTTT. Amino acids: CASSSVGNTEAFF.

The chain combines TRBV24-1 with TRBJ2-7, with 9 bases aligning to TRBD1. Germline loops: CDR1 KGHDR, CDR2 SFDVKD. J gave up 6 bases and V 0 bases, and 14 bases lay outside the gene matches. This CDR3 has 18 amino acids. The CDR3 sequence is CATSDLRDRETQAREQYV. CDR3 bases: TGTGCCACCAGTGATTTGAGGGACAGGGAAACCCAAGCTCGCGAGCAGTACGTC.

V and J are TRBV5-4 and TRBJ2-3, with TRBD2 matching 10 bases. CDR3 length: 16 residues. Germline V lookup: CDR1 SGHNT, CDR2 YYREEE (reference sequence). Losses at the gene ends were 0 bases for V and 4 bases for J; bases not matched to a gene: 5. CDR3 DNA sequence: TGTGCCAGCAGCTTGGAAAGCGGGGGGGCCTCAGATACGCAGTATTTT. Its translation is CASSLESGGASDTQYF.

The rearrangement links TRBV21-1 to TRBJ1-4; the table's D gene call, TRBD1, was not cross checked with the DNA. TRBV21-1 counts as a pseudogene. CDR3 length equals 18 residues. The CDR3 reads CASSKRVRGRLNDEKLFF. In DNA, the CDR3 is TGTGCCAGCAGCAAACGGGTAAGGGGGCGGTTAAATGATGAAAAACTGTTTTTT.

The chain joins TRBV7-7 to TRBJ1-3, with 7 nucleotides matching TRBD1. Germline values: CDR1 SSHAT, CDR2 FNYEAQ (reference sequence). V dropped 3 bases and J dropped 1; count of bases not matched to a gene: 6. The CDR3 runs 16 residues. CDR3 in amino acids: CASSLGPGGSGNTIYF. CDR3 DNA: TGTGCCAGCAGCTTGGGGCCAGGGGGTTCTGGAAACACCATATATTTT.

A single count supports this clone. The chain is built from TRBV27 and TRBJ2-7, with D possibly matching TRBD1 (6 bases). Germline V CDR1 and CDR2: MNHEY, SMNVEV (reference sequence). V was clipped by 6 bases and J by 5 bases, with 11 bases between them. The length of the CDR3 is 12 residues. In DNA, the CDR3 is TGTGCCAGCAGAACAGGGATACACGAGCAGTACTTC. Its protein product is CASRTGIHEQYF.

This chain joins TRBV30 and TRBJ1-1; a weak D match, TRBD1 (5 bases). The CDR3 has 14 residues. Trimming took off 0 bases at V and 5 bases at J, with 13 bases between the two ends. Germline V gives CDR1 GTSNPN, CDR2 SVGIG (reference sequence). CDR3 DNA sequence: TGTGCCTGGAGTGTCGTTAGGGGCCGGACTGAAGCTTTCTTT. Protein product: CAWSVVRGRTEAFF.

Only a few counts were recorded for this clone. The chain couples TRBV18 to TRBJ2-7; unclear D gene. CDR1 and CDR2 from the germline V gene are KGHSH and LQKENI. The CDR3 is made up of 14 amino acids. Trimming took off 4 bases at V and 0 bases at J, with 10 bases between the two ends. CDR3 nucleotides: TGTGCCAGCTCACTGCGACATAACTCCTACGAGCAGTACTTC. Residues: CASSLRHNSYEQYF.

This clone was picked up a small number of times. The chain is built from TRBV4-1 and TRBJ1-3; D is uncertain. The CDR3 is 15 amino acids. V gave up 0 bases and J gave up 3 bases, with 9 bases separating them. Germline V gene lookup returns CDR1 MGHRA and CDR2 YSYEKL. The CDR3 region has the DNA TGCGCCAGCAGCCAAGATCCCCACGGTGGAAACACCATATATTTT. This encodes CASSQDPHGGNTIYF.

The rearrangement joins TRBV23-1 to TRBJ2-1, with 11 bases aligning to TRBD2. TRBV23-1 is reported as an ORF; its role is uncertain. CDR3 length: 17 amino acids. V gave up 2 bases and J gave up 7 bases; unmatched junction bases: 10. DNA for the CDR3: TGCGCCAGCAGTCAAGATATGACCGGGACTAGCGGTAATGAGCAGTTCTTC. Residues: CASSQDMTGTSGNEQFF.

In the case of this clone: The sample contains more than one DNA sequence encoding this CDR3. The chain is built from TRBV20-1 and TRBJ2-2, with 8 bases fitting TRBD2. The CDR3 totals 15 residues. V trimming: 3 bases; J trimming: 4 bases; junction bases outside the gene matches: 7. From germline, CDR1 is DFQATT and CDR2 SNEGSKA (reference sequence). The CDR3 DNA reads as TGCAGTGCTAGTGACAGCGGGGGCTCCACCGGGGAGCTGTTTTTT. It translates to CSASDSGGSTGELFF.

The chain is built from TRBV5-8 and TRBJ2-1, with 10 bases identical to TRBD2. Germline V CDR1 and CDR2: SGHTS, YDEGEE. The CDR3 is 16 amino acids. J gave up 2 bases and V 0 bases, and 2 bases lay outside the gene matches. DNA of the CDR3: TGTGCCAGCAGCTTGGGGACTAGCGGTGCCTACAATGAGCAGTTCTTC. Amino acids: CASSLGTSGAYNEQFF.

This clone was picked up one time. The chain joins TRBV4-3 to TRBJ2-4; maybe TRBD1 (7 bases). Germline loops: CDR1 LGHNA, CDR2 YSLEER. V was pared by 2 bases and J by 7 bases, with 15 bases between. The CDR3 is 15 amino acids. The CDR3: CASSQPDREENIQYF. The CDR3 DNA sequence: TGCGCCAGCAGCCAACCCGACAGGGAGGAGAACATTCAGTACTTC.

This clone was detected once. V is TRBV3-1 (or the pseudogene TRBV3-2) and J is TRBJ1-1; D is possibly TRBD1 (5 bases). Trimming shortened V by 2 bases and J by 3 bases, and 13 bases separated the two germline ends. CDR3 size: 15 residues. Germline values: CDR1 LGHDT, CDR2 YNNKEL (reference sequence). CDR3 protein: CASSQTFAGYTEAFF. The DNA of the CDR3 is TGTGCCAGCAGCCAAACCTTTGCAGGGTACACTGAAGCTTTCTTT.

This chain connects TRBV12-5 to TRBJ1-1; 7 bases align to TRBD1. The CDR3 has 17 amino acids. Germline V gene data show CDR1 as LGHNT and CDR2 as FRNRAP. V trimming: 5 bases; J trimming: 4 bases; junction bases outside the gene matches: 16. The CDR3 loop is CASGRTTGIFGATEAFF. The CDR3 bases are TGTGCTAGTGGTCGGACGACAGGGATATTTGGAGCCACTGAAGCTTTCTTT.

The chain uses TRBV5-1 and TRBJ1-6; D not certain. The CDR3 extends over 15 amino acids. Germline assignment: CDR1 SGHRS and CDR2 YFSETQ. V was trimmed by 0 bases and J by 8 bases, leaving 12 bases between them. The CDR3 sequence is CASSLGGDFDSPLHF. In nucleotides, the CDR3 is TGCGCCAGCAGCTTGGGTGGCGACTTCGATTCACCCCTCCACTTT.